Listed below are T cell receptor beta chains from one sample, sequenced in a study of shared clonotypes between healthy human individuals. Libraries were prepared by immunoSEQ multiplex PCR; TCRdb keeps only in-frame clonotypes and omits some of them. The sample has roughly 2,300,000 clones; about nine tenths are singletons. Sequencing was carried out using naive CD4+ T cells from PBMCs. These receptors were collected from a man between 18 and 29 years old in good health. Some clones in this sample may be carry-over from other donors' samples. Each CDR3 is given with its conserved first and last residue. D genes are given only for firm matches. Some rows mark clone size as missing; the rest say once, few, many or name a class of expanded clone.

v_gene,abundance,d_gene,j_gene,CDR3nt,CDR3aa
TRBV13,.,.,TRBJ1-3,TGTGCCAGCAGCTGGAGGGGGTCTGGAAACACCATATATTTT,CASSWRGSGNTIYF
TRBV10-1,.,TRBD2,TRBJ2-1,TGCGCCAGCAGTGAGGGACTAGCGGGAGTGAATGAGCAGTTCTTC,CASSEGLAGVNEQFF
TRBV4-1,.,.,TRBJ2-3,TGCGCCAGCAGCCTCACGGGTGGTAGCACAGATACGCAGTATTTT,CASSLTGGSTDTQYF
TRBV6-5,.,.,TRBJ2-7,TGTGCCAGCAGTTACTGGGGGAGCTCCTACGAGCAGTACTTC,CASSYWGSSYEQYF
TRBV4-2,.,.,TRBJ1-5,TGTGCCAGCAGCCAGGGAGGGGTTAGCAATCAGCCCCAGCATTTT,CASSQGGVSNQPQHF
TRBV6-6,.,TRBD1,TRBJ1-3,TGTGCCAGCAGTTGGGGACAGAACTCTGGAAACACCATATATTTT,CASSWGQNSGNTIYF
TRBV4-2,few,TRBD1,TRBJ1-1,TGTGCCAGCTACGATCGTGGGACAGCGATGAACACTGAAGCTTTCTTT,CASYDRGTAMNTEAFF
TRBV28,.,.,TRBJ2-5,TGTGCCAGCAGTTTTGATGGATTAGAGACCCAGTACTTC,CASSFDGLETQYF
TRBV19,.,TRBD1,TRBJ2-2,TGTGCCAGTAGTATGCCAGGGGGATTAACCGGGGAGCTGTTTTTT,CASSMPGGLTGELFF
TRBV5-1,.,.,TRBJ1-1,TGCGCCAGCAGCTTGGTCGGCGCAGGCCTTGAAGCTTTCTTT,CASSLVGAGLEAFF
TRBV7-3,.,TRBD1,TRBJ2-5,TGTGCCAGCAGCCCAGACAGGGGAAAGGTCGACTTC,CASSPDRGKVDF
TRBV7-9,.,.,TRBJ2-5,TGTGCCAGCAGCTCGTACAGGTTGTTGGAGACCCAGTACTTC,CASSSYRLLETQYF
TRBV7-8,.,TRBD2,TRBJ2-3,TGTGCCAGCACCCGACTAGCGGGGAGCACAGATACGCAGTATTTT,CASTRLAGSTDTQYF
TRBV28,.,.,TRBJ2-6,TGTGCCAGCGGCCTTTCCTCTGGGGCCAACGTCCTGACTTTC,CASGLSSGANVLTF
TRBV30,.,.,TRBJ1-2,TGTGCCTGGAGTGTACAAGGGCCCTATGGCTACACCTTC,CAWSVQGPYGYTF
TRBV25-1,.,TRBD2,TRBJ2-2,TGTGCCAGCGGAGATATGACTAGCGGGACGAACACCGGGGAGCTGTTTTTT,CASGDMTSGTNTGELFF
TRBV6-5,.,.,TRBJ2-7,TGTGCCACGAGGGGGGGGCATTACGAGCAGTACTTC,CATRGGHYEQYF
TRBV28,.,TRBD2,TRBJ2-1,TGTGCCAGCAGCCCCCCAGGACTAGCACCTAATGAGCAGTTCTTC,CASSPPGLAPNEQFF
TRBV9,.,.,TRBJ1-1,TGTGCCAGCAGCGTAGCCCCGACAATCCCCGAGGGGAACACTGAAGCTTTCTTT,CASSVAPTIPEGNTEAFF
TRBV18,.,TRBD1,TRBJ1-4,TGTGCCAGCTCCGCCGGACAGGGATCGGGGGAAAAACTGTTTTTT,CASSAGQGSGEKLFF
TRBV10-3,.,.,TRBJ1-1,TGTGCCATCAGTGAGTCGACAGGGAACACTGAAGCTTTCTTT,CAISESTGNTEAFF
TRBV28,.,TRBD1,TRBJ1-5,TGTGCCAGCAGGGACGGACAGGGGTCCCAGCATTTT,CASRDGQGSQHF
TRBV7-9,.,.,TRBJ1-2,TGTGCCAGCAGCTTATTGAGGGACCGTGTCTATGGCTACACCTTC,CASSLLRDRVYGYTF
TRBV2,.,TRBD2,TRBJ2-1,TGTGCCAGTAGCGGGAGACAAGACAATGAGCAGTTCTTC,CASSGRQDNEQFF
TRBV4-1,.,.,TRBJ1-3,TGCGCCAGCAGCCAAGATCAAACGGTTCGCACCATATATTTT,CASSQDQTVRTIYF
TRBV28,.,.,TRBJ2-5,TGTGCCAGCAGTCGACCTCGGACAGCTCGGGAGACCCAGTACTTC,CASSRPRTARETQYF
TRBV19,few,TRBD1,TRBJ1-1,TGTGCCAGCAACAGGGGAGTGAACACTGAAGCTTTCTTT,CASNRGVNTEAFF
TRBV10-3,.,TRBD2,TRBJ2-6,TGTGCCAGCGGACTAGCGGGAGATGCCAACGTCCTGACTTTC,CASGLAGDANVLTF
TRBV7-2,.,.,TRBJ2-5,TGTGCCAGCAGCTGGAGTTATGGTCATGAGACCCAGTACTTC,CASSWSYGHETQYF
TRBV5-6,.,TRBD1,TRBJ2-5,TGTGCCAGCAGTCAGGGACAGACGAGTGAGGAGACCCAGTACTTC,CASSQGQTSEETQYF
TRBV4-3,.,.,TRBJ2-5,TGCGCCAGCAGCCAAGAGCCGGGTAGGGAGACCCAGTACTTC,CASSQEPGRETQYF
TRBV28,once,TRBD2,TRBJ2-3,TGTGCCACCCACCTCCGGGGGGGTGATACGCAGTATTTT,CATHLRGGDTQYF
TRBV5-4,.,.,TRBJ2-6,TGTGCCAGCAGCTTGGGAGGGTCTGGGGCCAACGTCCTGACTTTC,CASSLGGSGANVLTF
TRBV7-8,once,.,TRBJ2-6,TGTGCCAGCAGCTCCAGCCTCCGGGACGCTTTGATAGTAGGGGCCAACGTCCTGACTTTC,CASSSSLRDALIVGANVLTF
TRBV2,.,.,TRBJ2-2,TGTGCCAGCAAGGACAGAGCGAACACCGGGGAGCTGTTTTTT,CASKDRANTGELFF